The rows below give T cell receptor beta chains drawn from one sample of a study of T cell repertoires in cytomegalovirus infection. TCRdb used MiXCR to reprocess the reads, holding one entry per CDR3 protein. The table shows about 530,000 distinct CDR3 sequences, with 26% occurring only once. The sequencing sample was made of PBMCs. These receptors were collected from a human donor in good health (CMV status not recorded). Some clones in this sample may be carry-over from other donors' samples. CDR3s include the opening cysteine and the closing phenylalanine or tryptophan. The D gene is left open where the match is weak. Rows give clone size only sometimes, using once, few, many, or a class for an expanded clone.

>NA|TRBJ1-3|TRBV7-6|many
TGTGCCAGCAGCCCGGGGACCTCTGGAAACACCATATATTTT
CASSPGTSGNTIYF
>TRBD2|TRBJ2-7|TRBV6-5|NA
TGTGCCAGCAGTTACTCGAGACTAGCGGGACAGGAGCAGTACTTC
CASSYSRLAGQEQYF
>NA|TRBJ1-3|TRBV7-2|few
TGTGCCAGCAGCTCCCAGACGGGCTTCTCTGGAAACACCATATATTTT
CASSSQTGFSGNTIYF
>NA|TRBJ2-5|TRBV10-3|NA
TGTGCCATCAGTGAGTCGACGGGGCAGGAGACCCAGTACTTC
CAISESTGQETQYF
>NA|TRBJ2-1|TRBV7-8|many
TGTGCCAGCAGCTTAGTAGGGTTAGCTCGTTACAATGAGCAGTTCTTC
CASSLVGLARYNEQFF
>TRBD2|TRBJ2-3|TRBV7-2|many
TGTGCCAGCAGCCCCGGACTAGCGGGAGTAGGCGATACGCAGTATTTT
CASSPGLAGVGDTQYF
>NA|TRBJ1-1|TRBV20-1|NA
TGCAGTTATAGCCGGGGGAGTTTCACTGAAGCTTTCTTT
CSYSRGSFTEAFF
>NA|TRBJ2-1|TRBV12-3/TRBV12-4|many
TGTGCCAGCAGGACTGCCGGGACCAAGGGCGAGCAGTTCTTC
CASRTAGTKGEQFF
>NA|TRBJ1-5|TRBV6-1|NA
TGTGCCAGCAGTGAAATGGGGGGCGGGAACAATCAGCCCCAGCATTTT
CASSEMGGGNNQPQHF
>NA|TRBJ1-1|TRBV7-9|few
TGTGCCAGCCTCCCAGCCTTGGCCACTGAAGCTTTCTTT
CASLPALATEAFF
>NA|TRBJ2-1|TRBV7-2|many
TGTGCCAGCAGCTTAGGCCCCACTAGGGATGAGCAGTTCTTC
CASSLGPTRDEQFF
>NA|TRBJ2-2|TRBV10-3|NA
TGTGCCATCAGTCGCGACGGGACTTTCACCGGGGAGCTGTTTTTT
CAISRDGTFTGELFF
>TRBD2|TRBJ2-3|TRBV20-1|NA
TGCAGTGCTAGAGGTAGCGGGGTAGATACGCAGTATTTT
CSARGSGVDTQYF
>NA|TRBJ1-2|TRBV29-1|NA
TGCAGCGCAGGGACATCGCCCTATGGCTACACCTTC
CSAGTSPYGYTF
>NA|TRBJ2-1|TRBV11-2|NA
TGTGCCAGCAGCTTAGATCCATTAGCCTCCTACAATGAGCAGTTCTTC
CASSLDPLASYNEQFF
>NA|TRBJ1-5|TRBV7-2|many
TGTGCCAGCAGCTTAGATAAATTGCAGCCCCAGCATTTT
CASSLDKLQPQHF
>NA|TRBJ2-2|TRBV4-3|NA
TGCGCCAGCAGCCAAGATACGTCGGGACATGGCACCGGGGAGCTGTTTTTT
CASSQDTSGHGTGELFF
>TRBD2|TRBJ2-1|TRBV6-1|few
TGTGCCAGCATCGGGACTAGCGGCAACAATGAGCAGTTCTTC
CASIGTSGNNEQFF
>NA|TRBJ1-2|TRBV28|NA
TGTGCCATCCAGACCGTCTATGGCTACACCTTC
CAIQTVYGYTF
>NA|TRBJ2-5|TRBV11-2|NA
TGTGCCAGCAGCTCATTTCTTAGTGATGGGGAGACCCAGTACTTC
CASSSFLSDGETQYF
>TRBD2|TRBJ2-1|TRBV20-1|NA
TGCAGTGCTCTCCCAGCGGGGAGCTCCTACAATGAGCAGTTCTTC
CSALPAGSSYNEQFF
>TRBD1|TRBJ1-1|TRBV4-1|few
TGCGCCAGCAGCCAAGACGCCCAGAAGGGGACAGGGGAATTCGGTGAAGCTTTCTTT
CASSQDAQKGTGEFGEAFF
>NA|TRBJ2-1|TRBV19|NA
TGTGCCAGTAGTTTGATTAGCCGCAGCTCCTACAATGAGCAGTTCTTC
CASSLISRSSYNEQFF
>TRBD1|TRBJ1-2|TRBV5-6|NA
TGTGCCAGCGGACGGACAGGGGGCGCGGGTGGCTACACCTTC
CASGRTGGAGGYTF
>NA|TRBJ2-4|TRBV7-3|NA
TGTGCCAGCAGCTTAGACGGGTATACAAGAAACATTCAGTACTTC
CASSLDGYTRNIQYF
>NA|TRBJ1-1|TRBV7-9|NA
TGTGCCAGCAGCTTAGACCTGGTGAACACTGAAGCTTTCTTT
CASSLDLVNTEAFF
>NA|TRBJ1-1|TRBV7-8|few
TGTGCCAGCAGCGTAAAAAGGGGATCGGGAACTGAAGCTTTCTTT
CASSVKRGSGTEAFF
>NA|TRBJ1-1|TRBV14|NA
TGTGCCAGCAGCCCGTGGGTATTAGGGTACACTGAAGCTTTCTTT
CASSPWVLGYTEAFF
>NA|TRBJ2-1|TRBV7-6|few
TGTGCCAGCAGCTTATACGGCGGGACCCTTTCCTACAATGAGCAGTTCTTC
CASSLYGGTLSYNEQFF
>NA|TRBJ1-5|TRBV15|few
TGTGCCACCGCTCGGATTAGCAATCAGCCCCAGCATTTT
CATARISNQPQHF
>TRBD2|TRBJ2-5|TRBV27|few
TGTGCCAGCAGTTTCCTCGAGGCTAGCGGGAGAGGGACCCAGTACTTC
CASSFLEASGRGTQYF
>TRBD2|TRBJ2-2|TRBV15|NA
TGTGCCACCAGCAGAGATAGTACTAGCGTAGAAATCGGGGAGCTGTTTTTT
CATSRDSTSVEIGELFF
>NA|TRBJ1-5|TRBV6-5|NA
TGTGCCAGCAGTAGCCCCGCGAGCAATCAGCCCCAGCATTTT
CASSSPASNQPQHF
>NA|TRBJ2-1|TRBV6-1|NA
TGTGCCAGCAGTCTTCTAGGGGTCGGCTACAATGAGCAGTTCTTC
CASSLLGVGYNEQFF
>NA|TRBJ2-5|TRBV7-2|NA
TGTGCCAGCAGCGTAACAGGGGGCGGGAGGGAGACCCAGTACTTC
CASSVTGGGRETQYF
>NA|TRBJ2-7|TRBV7-8|many
TGTGCCAGCAGCTTAGTCCAGGAGGTGGGGGAGCAGTACTTC
CASSLVQEVGEQYF
>TRBD1|TRBJ1-1|TRBV5-6|NA
TGTGCCAGCAGTAAAGGACAGGGTTTCACTGAAGCTTTCTTT
CASSKGQGFTEAFF
>NA|TRBJ2-7|TRBV12-3/TRBV12-4|NA
TGTGCCAGCAGTAGTCCCGGGACCTTACGGGAGCAGTACTTC
CASSSPGTLREQYF
>NA|TRBJ2-1|TRBV7-2|NA
TGTGCCAGCAGCTTGAAAATGAGACAGTCATCCCACAATGAGCAGTTCTTC
CASSLKMRQSSHNEQFF
>TRBD2|TRBJ2-5|TRBV6-5|many
TGTGCCAGCAGCTATAGCGGGGGCCAAGAGACCCAGTACTTC
CASSYSGGQETQYF
>NA|TRBJ2-5|TRBV24-1|NA
TGTGCCACCTCCTACTTTGGTTTCCAAGAGACCCAGTACTTC
CATSYFGFQETQYF
>NA|TRBJ1-6|TRBV5-6|NA
TGTGCCAGCAGCTTGGCTCGGATAGAGAATTCACCCCTCCACTTT
CASSLARIENSPLHF
>NA|TRBJ1-6|TRBV7-9|few
TGTGCCAGCAGCTGGGGCAGTGGGTCACCCCTCCACTTT
CASSWGSGSPLHF
>NA|TRBJ1-4|TRBV19|NA
TGTGCCAGTAGTGCTACGGCTAATGAAAAACTGTTTTTT
CASSATANEKLFF
>TRBD1|TRBJ2-6|TRBV7-6|NA
TGTGCCAGCAGCTTCGCACATCCGGGACAGGGTAGTTCTGGGGCCAACGTCCTGACTTTC
CASSFAHPGQGSSGANVLTF
>NA|TRBJ1-3|TRBV27|NA
TGTGCCAGCAGTGAGGCTGGTGGAAACACCATATATTTT
CASSEAGGNTIYF
>NA|TRBJ1-1|TRBV7-2|few
TGTGCCAGCAGGAAGGAACGGAACACTGAAGCTTTCTTT
CASRKERNTEAFF
>TRBD2|TRBJ2-1|TRBV9|NA
TGTGCCAGCAGCGCATCCGGGACTAGCGGGGTGGTGGAGCAGTTCTTC
CASSASGTSGVVEQFF
>NA|TRBJ1-2|TRBV19|few
TGTGCCAGTAGTATAGATGGGCGCTATGGCTACACCTTC
CASSIDGRYGYTF
>NA|TRBJ2-1|TRBV30|NA
TGTGCCTGGACTAGGGCAGGTGAGCAGTTCTTC
CAWTRAGEQFF
>NA|TRBJ1-2|TRBV4-1|few
TGCGCCAGCAGCCAAGTTCGGGGCGCCTATGGCTACACCTTC
CASSQVRGAYGYTF
>NA|TRBJ2-1|TRBV6-5|NA
TGTGCCAGCAGTTCTTGGGAGAGCTACAATGAGCAGTTCTTC
CASSSWESYNEQFF
>NA|TRBJ2-5|TRBV7-3|few
TGTGCCAGCAGCTCCGAGGGTTCCGAGACCCAGTACTTC
CASSSEGSETQYF
>TRBD2|TRBJ2-1|TRBV20-1|few
TGCAGTGCTGCTAGCGGAAAAACCTACAATGAGCAGTTCTTC
CSAASGKTYNEQFF
>NA|TRBJ1-5|TRBV29-1|NA
TGCAGCGTTGAAGATGAGAGTGGCGGTCAGCCCCAGCATTTT
CSVEDESGGQPQHF
>TRBD2|TRBJ2-2|TRBV28|few
TGTGCCAGCAGCCCTACTAGCGGGAGGGCAACGGCCGGGGAGCTGTTTTTT
CASSPTSGRATAGELFF